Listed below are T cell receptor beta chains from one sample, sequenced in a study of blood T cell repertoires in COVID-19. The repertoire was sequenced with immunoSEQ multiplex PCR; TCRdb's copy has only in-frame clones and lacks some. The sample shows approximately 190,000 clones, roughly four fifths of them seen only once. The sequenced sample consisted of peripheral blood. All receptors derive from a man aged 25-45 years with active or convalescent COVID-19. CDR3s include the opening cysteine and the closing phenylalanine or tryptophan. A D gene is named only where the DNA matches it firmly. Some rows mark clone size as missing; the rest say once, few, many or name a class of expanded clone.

DNA: TGTGCCTGGAGTACCGAAGCAGGGGCAAAAGGGACCCAGTACTTC
CDR3: CAWSTEAGAKGTQYF
J: TRBJ2-5
size: .
D: .
V: TRBV30

DNA: TGTGCCAGCAGCCAAGCGGGGGGAGGGAACTATGGCTACACCTTC
CDR3: CASSQAGGGNYGYTF
J: TRBJ1-2
size: .
D: .
V: TRBV3-1/TRBV3-2

DNA: TGTGCCAGCAGTTTCAGACCGACAGGGGGCTACGAGCAGTACTTC
CDR3: CASSFRPTGGYEQYF
J: TRBJ2-7
size: few
D: TRBD1
V: TRBV27

DNA: TGTGCCAGTAGGACAGGGGCCTTGGGCTACACCTTC
CDR3: CASRTGALGYTF
J: TRBJ1-2
size: .
D: TRBD1
V: TRBV6-5

DNA: TGTGCCAGCAGCTTCGGGGGAGGGGAAGGCTACACCTTC
CDR3: CASSFGGGEGYTF
J: TRBJ1-2
size: .
D: .
V: TRBV11-2

DNA: TGTGCCAGCAGCCAACCGGGACAGCCCTACAATGAGCAGTTCTTC
CDR3: CASSQPGQPYNEQFF
J: TRBJ2-1
size: .
D: TRBD1
V: TRBV14

DNA: TGTGCCAGCAGTTCCGCTAGCGGGGGTCAGGGTACGCAGTATTTT
CDR3: CASSSASGGQGTQYF
J: TRBJ2-3
size: .
D: TRBD2
V: TRBV6-2/TRBV6-3

DNA: TGTGCCAGCAGCTCAGGCCTTATTCAAGAGACCCAGTACTTC
CDR3: CASSSGLIQETQYF
J: TRBJ2-5
size: once
D: .
V: TRBV7-3

DNA: TGTGCCAGCAGCTCATCTCCTAGCGGGAATAGCAATGAGCAGTTCTTC
CDR3: CASSSSPSGNSNEQFF
J: TRBJ2-1
size: .
D: TRBD2
V: TRBV13

DNA: TGTGCCAGCAGCTTTAAGGGGGGGAGCACAGATACGCAGTATTTT
CDR3: CASSFKGGSTDTQYF
J: TRBJ2-3
size: few
D: .
V: TRBV5-4

DNA: TGTGCCAGCAGCTCGGCGGCCTACAATGAGCAGTTCTTC
CDR3: CASSSAAYNEQFF
J: TRBJ2-1
size: .
D: .
V: TRBV7-9

DNA: TGTGCCAGCAGTGCTGACAGGGAGAATGAAAAACTGTTTTTT
CDR3: CASSADRENEKLFF
J: TRBJ1-4
size: .
D: TRBD1
V: TRBV2

DNA: TGTGCCAGCCGCAGGGAGGGACAGGGCTACAATGAGCAGTTCTTC
CDR3: CASRREGQGYNEQFF
J: TRBJ2-1
size: .
D: TRBD1
V: TRBV6-5

DNA: TGTGCCAGCAGTGAGGGCCAGGCGGAAGCTTTCTTT
CDR3: CASSEGQAEAFF
J: TRBJ1-1
size: .
D: .
V: TRBV2

DNA: TGTGCCAGCACCGATAGGACAGGGTACACTGAAGCTTTCTTT
CDR3: CASTDRTGYTEAFF
J: TRBJ1-1
size: .
D: TRBD1
V: TRBV7-2

DNA: TGCGCCAGCAGTCGGGGGGTATGGACCGGGGAGCTGTTTTTT
CDR3: CASSRGVWTGELFF
J: TRBJ2-2
size: few
D: TRBD2
V: TRBV10-2

DNA: TGTGCCAGCAGTTTCCCCGGTCAGCCCCAGCATTTT
CDR3: CASSFPGQPQHF
J: TRBJ1-5
size: .
D: .
V: TRBV28

DNA: TGTGCCAGCAGTTTATCGACAGGCCCCTCTGGAAACACCATATATTTT
CDR3: CASSLSTGPSGNTIYF
J: TRBJ1-3
size: .
D: .
V: TRBV6-5

DNA: TGTGCCAGCAGTTACTTGGGACAGGGGGCCTACGAGCAGTACTTC
CDR3: CASSYLGQGAYEQYF
J: TRBJ2-7
size: .
D: TRBD1
V: TRBV6-5

DNA: TGTGCCAGCAGCGGGGACACAGGGGTGGGGTTCTCTGGGGCCAACGTCCTGACTTTC
CDR3: CASSGDTGVGFSGANVLTF
J: TRBJ2-6
size: .
D: TRBD1
V: TRBV5-6

DNA: TGCGCCAGCGGACAGGGGTCTGCTGAAGCTTTCTTT
CDR3: CASGQGSAEAFF
J: TRBJ1-1
size: .
D: TRBD1
V: TRBV5-1

DNA: TGTGCCAGCAGTGAACAGGGCGAAGGCTACACCTTC
CDR3: CASSEQGEGYTF
J: TRBJ1-2
size: .
D: .
V: TRBV2

DNA: TGTGCCAGCAGCCTCTATGGAGAGGACACAAACATTCAGTACTTC
CDR3: CASSLYGEDTNIQYF
J: TRBJ2-4
size: once
D: .
V: TRBV9

DNA: TGTGCCAGCAGTCCCCCGGGGGGTACGCAGTATTTT
CDR3: CASSPPGGTQYF
J: TRBJ2-3
size: once
D: TRBD2
V: TRBV11-1

DNA: TGTGCCACCAGTGACCGACTGACCCTCCCCGGCTACAATGAGCAGTTCTTC
CDR3: CATSDRLTLPGYNEQFF
J: TRBJ2-1
size: .
D: .
V: TRBV24-1

DNA: TGTGCCAGTAGTATCGGTTCAGGAATTGAGCCCCAGCATTTT
CDR3: CASSIGSGIEPQHF
J: TRBJ1-5
size: .
D: .
V: TRBV19

DNA: TGTGCCAGCAGTTACGGGGGACAGCAGAACACTGAAGCTTTCTTT
CDR3: CASSYGGQQNTEAFF
J: TRBJ1-1
size: .
D: TRBD1
V: TRBV6-5

DNA: TGTGCCATCAGTGGGGCTAGCGACACAGATACGCAGTATTTT
CDR3: CAISGASDTDTQYF
J: TRBJ2-3
size: .
D: .
V: TRBV10-3

DNA: TGCGCCAGCAGCCCTCCGACAGGAGGGAACACTGAAGCTTTCTTT
CDR3: CASSPPTGGNTEAFF
J: TRBJ1-1
size: .
D: .
V: TRBV5-1

DNA: TGTGCCTGGAGACTAGCGGGAGCTCCCCCCGGGACCCAGTACTTC
CDR3: CAWRLAGAPPGTQYF
J: TRBJ2-5
size: .
D: TRBD2
V: TRBV30

DNA: TGCGCCAGCAGCCAACGGACAGGGTCTCTCTACGAGCAGTACTTC
CDR3: CASSQRTGSLYEQYF
J: TRBJ2-7
size: few
D: TRBD1
V: TRBV4-1

DNA: TGTGCCAGCAGCCCAGGGTACGTCCTCCACTTT
CDR3: CASSPGYVLHF
J: TRBJ1-6
size: .
D: .
V: TRBV12-3/TRBV12-4

DNA: TGTGCCTGGAGTCAGGAGAACACTGAAGCTTTCTTT
CDR3: CAWSQENTEAFF
J: TRBJ1-1
size: .
D: .
V: TRBV30

DNA: TGCGCCAGCAGCCTTAGGGGATGGGACACTGAAGCTTTCTTT
CDR3: CASSLRGWDTEAFF
J: TRBJ1-1
size: .
D: .
V: TRBV5-1

DNA: TGTGCCAGCACCTCCCAGGGCTACTCTGGAAACACCATATATTTT
CDR3: CASTSQGYSGNTIYF
J: TRBJ1-3
size: .
D: .
V: TRBV5-6

DNA: TGTGCCACCAACAGGGTCGGGGCAACTAATGAAAAACTGTTTTTT
CDR3: CATNRVGATNEKLFF
J: TRBJ1-4
size: .
D: .
V: TRBV2

DNA: TGTGCCAGCAGTTTAACCGGGACTAGCGGGAGGGCCTATACAGATACGCAGTATTTT
CDR3: CASSLTGTSGRAYTDTQYF
J: TRBJ2-3
size: .
D: TRBD2
V: TRBV28

DNA: TGCGCCAGCAGCCATAACCTACTAGCGGATGGGGGTAATGAGCAGTTCTTC
CDR3: CASSHNLLADGGNEQFF
J: TRBJ2-1
size: .
D: TRBD2
V: TRBV5-1

DNA: TGTGCCAGCAGTACACAGGGTCGAAATGAGCAGTTCTTC
CDR3: CASSTQGRNEQFF
J: TRBJ2-1
size: .
D: .
V: TRBV9

DNA: TGTGCCAGCAGCTTGGTCCGGGGCCTTCCCCGGAGGGGCACAGATACGCAGTATTTT
CDR3: CASSLVRGLPRRGTDTQYF
J: TRBJ2-3
size: .
D: .
V: TRBV5-6

DNA: TGTGCCAGCAGCCCCAATCCCAATCAGCCCCAGCATTTT
CDR3: CASSPNPNQPQHF
J: TRBJ1-5
size: .
D: .
V: TRBV11-2

DNA: TGTGCCAGTAGTATGACCAGGGCTGAAGCTTTCTTT
CDR3: CASSMTRAEAFF
J: TRBJ1-1
size: .
D: .
V: TRBV19

DNA: TGTGCCAGCAGGGCCGGGACAGGGAAGGGGATAGCCAAAAACATTCAGTACTTC
CDR3: CASRAGTGKGIAKNIQYF
J: TRBJ2-4
size: few
D: TRBD1
V: TRBV27

DNA: TGTGCCACCAGTGCACGCTCAGGGGGCTCCTACGAGCAGTACTTC
CDR3: CATSARSGGSYEQYF
J: TRBJ2-7
size: .
D: TRBD1
V: TRBV24-1

DNA: TGTGCCAGCAGTTTGAGCCTAAGCAATCAGCCCCAGCATTTT
CDR3: CASSLSLSNQPQHF
J: TRBJ1-5
size: .
D: .
V: TRBV28

DNA: TGCGCCAGCAGCTTGGCCCCTGGGGACAGGGGAACAAAAGGCGGCTACACCTTC
CDR3: CASSLAPGDRGTKGGYTF
J: TRBJ1-2
size: .
D: TRBD1
V: TRBV5-1

DNA: TGTGCCAGCAGGGGGACAGGGCGAAGCTCCTATAATTCACCCCTCCACTTT
CDR3: CASRGTGRSSYNSPLHF
J: TRBJ1-6
size: .
D: TRBD1
V: TRBV27

DNA: TGTGCCAGTAGTTCGGCGGGCACCGGGGAGCTGTTTTTT
CDR3: CASSSAGTGELFF
J: TRBJ2-2
size: few
D: .
V: TRBV19

DNA: TGTGCCAGCAGCTTCGGTGGCGGCACCTACGAGCAGTACTTC
CDR3: CASSFGGGTYEQYF
J: TRBJ2-7
size: .
D: .
V: TRBV11-3

DNA: TGTGCCACCAGTAGGCCGGGAGCGGACACCGGGGAGCTGTTTTTT
CDR3: CATSRPGADTGELFF
J: TRBJ2-2
size: .
D: .
V: TRBV24-1

DNA: TGTGCCAGCAGGCGACAGAACTATGGCTACACCTTC
CDR3: CASRRQNYGYTF
J: TRBJ1-2
size: .
D: .
V: TRBV28

DNA: TGTGCCAGCAGTCTATTCAGAAGATCAGGGGTCACTGAAGCTTTCTTT
CDR3: CASSLFRRSGVTEAFF
J: TRBJ1-1
size: .
D: .
V: TRBV27

DNA: TGTGCCAGCAGCTGGGACAGGAACACTGAAGCTTTCTTT
CDR3: CASSWDRNTEAFF
J: TRBJ1-1
size: .
D: TRBD1
V: TRBV12-3/TRBV12-4

DNA: TGTGCTAGCAGCAAAGGACTAGCGGGCGGCGGGGAGCTGTTTTTT
CDR3: CASSKGLAGGGELFF
J: TRBJ2-2
size: few
D: TRBD2
V: TRBV7-7

DNA: TGTGCCAGCAGTCTCACGAGTCATAGCAATCAGCCCCAGCATTTT
CDR3: CASSLTSHSNQPQHF
J: TRBJ1-5
size: few
D: .
V: TRBV3-1/TRBV3-2

DNA: TGCGCCAGCAGCGCAGGGACAGGGCCTTCGGACATTCAGTACTTC
CDR3: CASSAGTGPSDIQYF
J: TRBJ2-4
size: .
D: TRBD1
V: TRBV5-1

DNA: TGTGCCAGCAGTCGGACAGGGGCCACAGATACGCAGTATTTT
CDR3: CASSRTGATDTQYF
J: TRBJ2-3
size: .
D: TRBD1
V: TRBV28

DNA: TGTGCCAGCAGTGAAGCCCCCCATAGCAATCAGCCCCAGCATTTT
CDR3: CASSEAPHSNQPQHF
J: TRBJ1-5
size: .
D: .
V: TRBV6-1

DNA: TGCAGCGTTGTGACGACAGGGACCCAGGATACGCAGTATTTT
CDR3: CSVVTTGTQDTQYF
J: TRBJ2-3
size: .
D: TRBD1
V: TRBV29-1